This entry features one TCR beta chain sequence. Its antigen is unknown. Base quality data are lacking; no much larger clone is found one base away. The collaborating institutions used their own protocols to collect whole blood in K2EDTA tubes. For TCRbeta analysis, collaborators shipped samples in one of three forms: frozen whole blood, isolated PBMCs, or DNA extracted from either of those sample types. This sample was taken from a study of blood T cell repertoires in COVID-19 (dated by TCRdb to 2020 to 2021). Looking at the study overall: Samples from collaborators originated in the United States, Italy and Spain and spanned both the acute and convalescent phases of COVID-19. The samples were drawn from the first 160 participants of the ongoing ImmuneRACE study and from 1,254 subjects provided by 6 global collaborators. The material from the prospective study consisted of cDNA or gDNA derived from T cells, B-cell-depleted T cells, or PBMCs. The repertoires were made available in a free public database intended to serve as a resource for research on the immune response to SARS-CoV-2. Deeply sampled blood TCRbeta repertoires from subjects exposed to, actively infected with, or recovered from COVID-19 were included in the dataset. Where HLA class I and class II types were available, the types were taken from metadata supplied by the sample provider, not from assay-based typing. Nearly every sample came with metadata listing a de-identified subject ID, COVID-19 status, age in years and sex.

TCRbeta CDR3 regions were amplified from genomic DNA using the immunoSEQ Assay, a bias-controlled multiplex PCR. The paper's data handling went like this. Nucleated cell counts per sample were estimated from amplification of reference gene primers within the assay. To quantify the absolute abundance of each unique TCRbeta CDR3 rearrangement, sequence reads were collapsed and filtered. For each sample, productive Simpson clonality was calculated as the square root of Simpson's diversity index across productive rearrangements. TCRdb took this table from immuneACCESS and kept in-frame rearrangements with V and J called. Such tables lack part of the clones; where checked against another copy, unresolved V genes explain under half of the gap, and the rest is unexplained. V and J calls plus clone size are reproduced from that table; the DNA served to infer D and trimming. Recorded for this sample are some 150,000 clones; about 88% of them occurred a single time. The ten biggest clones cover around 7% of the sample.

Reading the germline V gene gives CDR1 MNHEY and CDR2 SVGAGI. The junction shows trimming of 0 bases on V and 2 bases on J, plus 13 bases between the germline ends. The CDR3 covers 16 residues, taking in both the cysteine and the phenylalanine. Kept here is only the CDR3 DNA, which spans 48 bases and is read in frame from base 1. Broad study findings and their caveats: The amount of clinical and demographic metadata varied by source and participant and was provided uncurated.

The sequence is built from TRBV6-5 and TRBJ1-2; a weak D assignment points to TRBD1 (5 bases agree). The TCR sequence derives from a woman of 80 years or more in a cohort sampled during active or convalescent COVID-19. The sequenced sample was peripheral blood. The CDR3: CASSYSGRVPNYGYTF. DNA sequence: TGTGCCAGCAGTTACTCGGGCAGGGTTCCAAACTATGGCTACACCTTC.